This T cell receptor beta chain was sequenced during a study of blood T cell repertoires in COVID-19 (dated by TCRdb to the early 2020s). For the study in its entirety: Collaborator samples came from the United States, Italy and Spain and covered acute and convalescent phases of COVID-19. A de-identified subject ID, COVID-19 status, age in years and sex were almost always included in the sample metadata. Subjects who had been exposed to COVID-19, were actively infected with it, or had recovered from it provided the deeply sampled blood TCRbeta repertoires that made up the dataset. Where available, HLA class I and class II types were taken from metadata supplied by the sample provider and were not determined by assay-based typing. The repertoires were released in a freely available public database meant as a resource for research on the immune response to SARS-CoV-2. The material from the prospective study consisted of cDNA or gDNA derived from T cells, B-cell-depleted T cells, or PBMCs. Samples came from the ongoing ImmuneRACE study (first 160 participants) plus 1,254 subjects from 6 global collaborators.

Study-level results and caveats: How much clinical and demographic metadata was included differed by source and by participant, and the metadata was provided uncurated.

A second Seattle source provided samples from volunteer blood donors who had recovered from COVID-19. Whole blood was collected in K2EDTA tubes by collaborating institutions according to the institutions' own protocols. For TCRbeta analysis, collaborators shipped samples in one of three forms: frozen whole blood, isolated PBMCs, or DNA extracted from either of those sample types. To note about this clone: This receptor's antigen is unknown. No much larger clone exists at a distance of one base, and base qualities are not known.

V lost 6 bases and J lost 5 bases, and the count of bases not matched to a germline gene is 4. CDR1 LNHDA and CDR2 SQIVND are derived from the germline V gene (reference sequence). The CDR3 has 13 amino acids, counting the end cysteine and phenylalanine. The DNA shown is the 39-base CDR3, in frame from base 1. TCRbeta CDR3 regions were amplified from genomic DNA by means of the immunoSEQ Assay, a bias-controlled multiplex PCR. The authors processed their data as follows. The number of nucleated cells in each sample was estimated by amplification of reference gene primers within the assay. Sequence reads were collapsed and filtered to measure the absolute abundance of every unique TCRbeta CDR3 rearrangement. For each sample, productive Simpson clonality was calculated by taking the square root of Simpson's diversity index across productive rearrangements. The table was pulled from immuneACCESS by TCRdb, which kept in-frame rearrangements only. Such tables lose some clones; where checked, under half of the loss comes from unresolved V genes, and the rest has no known cause. From that table come the V and J calls and clone size; the DNA was used to work out D and trimming. Across this sample there are more than 200,000 clones, with 70% to 85% seen only once. Of the sample, 1.4% falls within the top ten clones.

The rearranged chain carries TRBV19 and TRBJ2-3; 8 of the junction bases match TRBD1. The clonotype comes from a woman between 40 and 50 years old who had recovered from COVID-19. Sequencing used peripheral blood. The DNA is TGTGCCAGTAGCCAGGGGGCAAGAGATACGCAGTATTTT. Protein translation: CASSQGARDTQYF.